This T cell receptor (beta chain) was sequenced for a study of shared clonotypes between healthy human individuals. Overall study: Participating donors consisted of a couple of women and a few men aged 18 to 49. General study results and limits: Clonotype sharing among the donors was expected to vary with sequencing depth. Non-shared clonotypes had lower generation probabilities than those shared by all four donors. A handful of donors had roughly 5% of their naive CD4 clonotypes in common.

Produced via immunoSEQ multiplex PCR; TCRdb's table is partial and in-frame only. This sample has 2.3 million or so clones; 85% to 95% occur once, and the top ten carry about 0.37%. As concerns this clone: Its antigen is still unknown.

The CDR3 contains 13 residues. With 0 bases removed from V and 5 bases from J, the gap between germline ends came to 6 bases. CDR1 and CDR2 (germline): SGHRS, YFSETQ. This clonotype originated in a young man in good health. Some clones in this sample may be carry-over from other donors' samples. The sequencing sample was made of naive CD4+ T cells from PBMCs. Subset: CD45RA+ positively selected. V gene TRBV5-1 combines with J gene TRBJ2-1; D remains unclear. DNA for the CDR3: TGCGCCAGCAGCTTGGAATCCGACAATGAGCAGTTCTTC. The encoded protein is CASSLESDNEQFF.